This section outlines one T cell receptor (beta chain) sequence together with its context. Ten or more counts support this clonotype. Its antigen is still unknown. No per-base quality is available; no much larger clone lies one base away. This sample is part of a study of breast tumors, draining lymph nodes, adjacent tissues (dated by TCRdb to about 2016). Broadly, across the study: Breast cancer patients provided tumor, adjacent nontumor tissue and axillary lymph nodes, and the study compared the TCR beta repertoires across these three sources. The study aimed to assess the relationships and possible T-cell exchange between tumor, surrounding tissue and draining lymph node repertoires in human breast cancer.

Here is what the overall study found, with its caveats: The conclusion that tumor T cells originate in lymph nodes was framed as consistent with a hypothesis rather than directly demonstrated. Tumors showed preferential V and J gene usage, and their T-cell repertoire diversity fell below that of lymph nodes yet above that of nontumor tissue. The data were considered consistent with most tumor T cells being derived from the lymph node and subsequently expanding within tumor tissue. In luminal-like breast cancer, tumor and nontumor tissue repertoires resembled each other significantly more than in basal-like breast cancer.

CDR1 and CDR2 are drawn from the germline V gene: SNHLY, FYNNEI. The CDR3 holds 13 amino acids from the cysteine to the phenylalanine. CDR3 DNA only is kept here, 39 bases in frame from base 1. Between the V and J ends, shortened by 1 base and 2 bases respectively, the junction contains 6 bases. The axillary draining lymph nodes of breast cancer patients were the source of the lymph node samples. Sequencing instrument: Illumina HiSeq 2000. Multiplex PCR amplification was used to build the TCR beta chain libraries. High-throughput sequencing was used to analyze the amplified TCR beta chain products. In TCRdb, the public reads were trimmed at Q25 with fastp and aligned with MiXCR, with productive beta chains retained. Duplicate CDR3 protein sequences are folded into a single record with the most common DNA and genes. Here the sample has about 89,000 distinct CDR3 sequences; more than 25% occur a single time. 8.1% of the sample comes from the top ten.

This chain joins TRBV2 to TRBJ2-7; perhaps TRBD2 is the D gene, with 6 bases matching. The sample was axillary lymph node tissue. The TCR sequence derives from a female donor with breast cancer. Some clones in this sample may be carry-over from other donors' samples. The CDR3 has the sequence CASSEGLAYEQYF. At the DNA level, the sequence is TGTGCCAGCAGTGAAGGACTAGCCTACGAGCAGTACTTC.